The 8 T cell receptor beta chains in this list originate from one sample, sequenced in a study of cytomegalovirus exposure and HLA in healthy donors. The PCR ran on 60 Vbeta and 13 Jbeta primers. This table comes from immunoSEQ multiplex PCR, and its TCRdb copy is limited to in-frame clones, with some not included. The data show 75,000 to 95,000 clones, approximately 84% seen once. The sample comprised PBMCs. Receptors were obtained from a woman aged 18-29 years in good health and CMV-seropositive.

The chain joins TRBV4-1 to TRBJ1-4; 7 nucleotides line up with TRBD1. This CDR3 comprises 18 residues. With V trimmed by 5 bases and J by 2 bases, 14 bases remained unmatched. Germline V gene sequence: CDR1 MGHRA, CDR2 YSYEKL. CDR3 sequence reads: CASSGDSHHLPTNEKLFF. The DNA of the CDR3 is TGCGCCAGCAGCGGGGACAGCCACCACCTTCCCACTAATGAAAAACTGTTTTTT.

This chain uses TRBV5-4 with TRBJ1-2; D is uncertain. CDR1 and CDR2 from the germline V gene are SGHNT and YYREEE (reference sequence). V was cut by 3 bases and J by 2 bases, with 8 bases left in between. The CDR3 totals 13 residues. The CDR3 DNA reads as TGTGCCAGCAGCTCCCGGGAGAACTATGGCTACACCTTC. It translates to CASSSRENYGYTF.

The V call is TRBV7-9, the J call TRBJ2-3; D unresolved. Trimming stripped 3 bases from V and 6 bases from J, with 10 bases between. The CDR3 spans 13 residues. Germline CDR1 reads SEHNR; CDR2 reads FQNEAQ (reference sequence). The CDR3 DNA follows: TGTGCCAGCAGCTTGAGGCTTGGGGATACGCAGTATTTT. As protein: CASSLRLGDTQYF.

This sequence joins TRBV9 and TRBJ1-1; the match to TRBD1 covers 7 bases. The CDR3 sequence is 14 residues long. The germline V gene encodes CDR1 SGDLS and CDR2 YYNGEE. The J segment lost 0 bases and the V segment lost 3 bases, leaving 2 bases of the junction unmatched. The CDR3 bases are TGTGCCAGCAGCGAGACAGGGATGAACACTGAAGCTTTCTTT. This gives the protein CASSETGMNTEAFF. Using reference TRBV9 and TRBJ1-1 for the parts outside the CDR3, the full variable domain is DSGVTQTPKHLITATGQRVTLRCSPRSGDLSVYWYQQSLDQGLQFLIQYYNGEERAKGNILERFSAQQFPDLHSELNLSSLELGDSALYFCASSETGMNTEAFFGQGTRLTVV.

V is TRBV7-8 and J is TRBJ2-7, with no clear D. V was trimmed by 5 bases and J by 0 bases, leaving 8 bases between them. Germline assignment: CDR1 SGHVS and CDR2 FQNEAQ. The CDR3 spans 13 residues. The CDR3 sequence is CASSPPNSYEQYF. The CDR3 region has the DNA TGTGCCAGCAGCCCGCCTAACTCCTACGAGCAGTACTTC.

The V and J genes are TRBV6-5 and TRBJ1-5; 7 bases are shared with TRBD1. The CDR3 covers 13 residues. CDR1 is MNHEY, CDR2 SVGAGI, per germline. V lost 6 bases to trimming and J lost 6 bases; unmatched junction nucleotides: 5. CDR3 in amino acids: CASSGTASQPQHF. For the CDR3, the DNA is TGTGCCAGCAGCGGGACAGCATCTCAGCCCCAGCATTTT.

This clone was seen more than once but under ten times. At one boundary the junction diverges from the germline segment, which might be a read error. The chain is built from TRBV7-7 and TRBJ2-3; TRBD2 matches 7 bases. CDR1 SSHAT and CDR2 FNYEAQ come from the germline V gene (reference sequence). CDR3 size: 14 residues. The CDR3 bases are TGTGCTAGCAGCCCTAAAGGGATGGGGGGGACGCAGTATTTT. Protein sequence: CASSPKGMGGTQYF.

This clone was found a few times. The chain couples TRBV19 to TRBJ1-4; D unresolved. This CDR3 has 17 amino acids. Germline assignment: CDR1 LNHDA and CDR2 SQIVND (reference sequence). Trimming took 4 bases from V and 10 from J, leaving 25 bases between them. The CDR3 spells CASSRPPTSGGIGKLFF. DNA for the CDR3: TGTGCCAGTAGTAGACCCCCGACCTCAGGAGGAATCGGAAAACTGTTTTTT.